The 6 T cell receptor beta chains below were found in one sample sequenced in a study of identical twins. TCRdb reprocessed the 5' RACE reads with MiXCR, giving one entry per CDR3 protein. This table holds around 960,000 distinct CDR3 sequences, 9% to 15% found once. The sample was also linked to a second study, of yellow fever vaccine responses in identical twins.

The material sequenced was PBMCs. The receptors originated from a woman between 18 and 29 years old in good health.

This clonotype was seen more than once but under ten times. The V call is TRBV28, the J call TRBJ1-6; D remains ambiguous. Trimming took 5 bases from V and 0 from J, leaving 2 bases between them. CDR1 is MDHEN and CDR2 is SYDVKM in the germline V gene. There are 13 residues in the CDR3. CDR3 amino acids: CASSHSYNSPLHF. CDR3 coding DNA: TGTGCCAGCAGTCACTCCTATAATTCACCCCTCCACTTT.

This clonotype was seen a few times. This chain uses TRBV2 with TRBJ2-1; 11 positions agree with TRBD2. The CDR3 has 14 amino acids. The junction had 4 bases not matched to a gene; V was cut back by 4 bases and J by 8 bases. The germline V gene encodes CDR1 SNHLY and CDR2 FYNNEI. CDR3 region: CASSGLAGGYEQFF. The DNA of the CDR3 is TGTGCCAGCAGTGGTCTAGCGGGAGGCTATGAGCAGTTCTTC.

This clonotype has a count of ten or more. The rearrangement joins TRBV11-2 to TRBJ1-6, with TRBD1 as a possible D gene (5 bases). The CDR3 extends over 15 amino acids. V gave up 0 bases and J gave up 9 bases, with 12 bases separating them. CDR1 is SGHAT and CDR2 is FQNNGV in the germline V gene. The CDR3 DNA is TGTGCCAGCAGCTTAGATCCGACCGGGACTTCACCCCTCCACTTT. Encoded protein: CASSLDPTGTSPLHF.

There are a few counts of this clonotype. V is TRBV7-8 and J is TRBJ1-4; a possible D gene is TRBD1 (5 bases). The length of the CDR3 is 14 residues. CDR1 and CDR2 from the germline V gene are SGHVS and FQNEAQ. Trimming stripped 2 bases from V and 4 bases from J, with 8 bases between. The CDR3 DNA follows: TGTGCCAGCAGCTTATCAGGGCATAATGAAAAACTGTTTTTT. It codes for CASSLSGHNEKLFF.

This clonotype was detected a few times. The chain employs TRBV7-8 and TRBJ2-7; a possible D gene is TRBD2 (5 bases). The germline gives CDR1 SGHVS, CDR2 FQNEAQ. CDR3 size: 14 residues. V dropped 5 bases and J dropped 7 bases, with 18 bases sitting between them. The DNA of the CDR3 is TGTGCCAGCAGCAGTCTACCCCGTTCGGGGGAGCAGTACGTC. It specifies CASSSLPRSGEQYV.

The J gene is TRBJ2-5, the V gene TRBV6-1; 10 nucleotides align to TRBD2. J lost 5 bases, V lost 7 bases, and 7 bases had no gene match. CDR1 and CDR2 (germline): MNHNS, SASEGT. This CDR3 spans 14 amino acids. CDR3 nucleotide sequence: TGTGCCAGCACACCGAGCGGGAGGGGGGAGACCCAGTACTTC. Protein product: CASTPSGRGETQYF.